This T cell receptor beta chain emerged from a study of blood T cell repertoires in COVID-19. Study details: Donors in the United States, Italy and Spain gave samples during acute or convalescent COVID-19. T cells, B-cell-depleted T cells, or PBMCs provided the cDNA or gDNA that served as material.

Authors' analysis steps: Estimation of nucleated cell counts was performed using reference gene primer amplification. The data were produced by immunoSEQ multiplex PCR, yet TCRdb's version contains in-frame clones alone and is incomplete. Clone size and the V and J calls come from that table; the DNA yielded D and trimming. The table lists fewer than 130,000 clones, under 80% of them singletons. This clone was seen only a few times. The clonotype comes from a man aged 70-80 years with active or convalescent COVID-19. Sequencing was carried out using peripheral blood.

The CDR3 DNA is TGTGCCAGCAGCTTAGATTCCAGGGACAGGAACTATGGCTACACCTTC. This encodes CASSLDSRDRNYGYTF. The rearrangement joins TRBV7-9 to TRBJ1-2; 8 positions match TRBD1. The CDR3 sequence is 16 residues long. Germline V lookup: CDR1 SEHNR, CDR2 FQNEAQ (reference sequence). With V trimmed by 1 base and J by 2 bases, 6 bases remained unmatched.